This T cell receptor beta chain was recovered during a study of blood T cell repertoires in COVID-19. Overall study context: From the United States, Italy and Spain came samples of acute and convalescent COVID-19. T cells, B-cell-depleted T cells, or PBMCs supplied cDNA or gDNA.

Patients in Seattle were enrolled during active infection, then followed longitudinally. Germline trimming cut 3 bases from V and 7 bases from J; bases unmatched to any gene: 7. The germline V gene encodes CDR1 SGHAT and CDR2 FQNNGV. The CDR3 contains 15 residues. In the study's own analysis: Nucleated cell counts were estimated from reference gene primer amplification. Profiling relied on immunoSEQ multiplex PCR, and the TCRdb table lists in-frame clones only, not all of them. V, J and clone size are those of that table, while D and trimming were read from the DNA. The table includes about 300,000 clones, just under 90% detected once.

The sequenced sample was peripheral blood. This clonotype originated in a woman in her 30s with COVID-19, enrolled during active disease. The V gene is TRBV11-2, the J gene TRBJ2-2, with 8 positions matching TRBD1. CDR3 DNA: TGTGCCAGCAGCTTCACAGGGGGACAAGGCGGGGAGCTGTTTTTT. Its protein is CASSFTGGQGGELFF.